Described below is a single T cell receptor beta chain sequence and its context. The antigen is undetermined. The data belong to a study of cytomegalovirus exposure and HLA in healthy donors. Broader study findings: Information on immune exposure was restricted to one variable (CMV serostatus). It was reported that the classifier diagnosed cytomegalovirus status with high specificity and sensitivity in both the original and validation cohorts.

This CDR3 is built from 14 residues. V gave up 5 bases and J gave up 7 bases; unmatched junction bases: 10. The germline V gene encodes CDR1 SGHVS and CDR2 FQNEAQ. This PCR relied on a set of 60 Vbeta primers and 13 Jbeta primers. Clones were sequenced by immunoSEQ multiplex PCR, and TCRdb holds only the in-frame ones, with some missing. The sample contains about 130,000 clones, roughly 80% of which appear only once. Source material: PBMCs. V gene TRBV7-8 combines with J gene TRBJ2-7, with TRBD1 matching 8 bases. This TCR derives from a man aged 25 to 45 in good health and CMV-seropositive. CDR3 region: CASSQQGGMREQYF. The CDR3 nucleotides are TGTGCCAGCAGCCAACAGGGGGGTATGCGGGAGCAGTACTTC.